The 25 T cell receptor beta chains below were found in one sample sequenced in a study of beta chain features in type 1 diabetes. Reverse transcribing all isolated RNA meant expressed TCRB transcripts were sequenced. Data came from immunoSEQ multiplex PCR; TCRdb stores just in-frame clones and leaves some out. The sample consists of around 340,000 clones, 8% of them appearing once. Specimen: central memory CD4+ T cells from blood. Source of these receptors: a woman aged 18-35 years in good health.

CDR3 loop: CASSPGGASRKLAKNIQYF. CDR3 coding DNA: TGTGCCAGCAGCCCCGGGGGGGCAAGTAGAAAACTAGCCAAAAACATTCAGTACTTC. This chain uses TRBV7-2 with TRBJ2-4, with TRBD2 identical over 8 bases. Germline lookup yields CDR1 SGHTA and CDR2 FQGNSA. This CDR3 region has 19 residues. Trimming at V came to 5 bases and at J to 0 bases, leaving 15 bases not matched to a gene.

This clone was found many times. The gene calls are TRBV4-1 and TRBJ2-6, with 8 bases lining up with TRBD2. This CDR3 has 16 amino acids. After removal of 4 bases from V and 2 bases from J, the junction contained 4 bases not matched to a gene. Germline V lookup: CDR1 MGHRA, CDR2 YSYEKL. CDR3 coding DNA: TGCGCCAGCAGCCTAAAAGCGGGAGCTGGGGCCAACGTCCTGACTTTC. The encoded protein is CASSLKAGAGANVLTF.

This chain uses TRBV9 with TRBJ2-5; D is uncertain. Germline values: CDR1 SGDLS, CDR2 YYNGEE. CDR3 size: 14 residues. V lost 0 bases and J 7 bases, leaving 13 bases between the germline ends. The CDR3 is CASSVDVGWGTQYF. CDR3 in DNA: TGTGCCAGCAGCGTAGATGTAGGGTGGGGGACCCAGTACTTC.

This chain links TRBV19 with TRBJ1-5; 9 bases map to TRBD1. Germline loops: CDR1 LNHDA, CDR2 SQIVND (reference sequence). The CDR3 spans 14 residues. Trimming at V came to 8 bases and at J to 6 bases, leaving 8 bases not matched to a gene. CDR3 DNA: TGTGCCAGTGGGGACAGGGCGGCGGGTCAGCCCCAGCATTTT. Its translation: CASGDRAAGQPQHF.

This chain uses TRBV7-9 with TRBJ2-1; D is tentatively TRBD1 or TRBD2 (5 bases each). The CDR3 is made up of 13 amino acids. Germline V lookup: CDR1 SEHNR, CDR2 FQNEAQ (reference sequence). V lost 3 bases and J lost 5, with 8 bases in between. The CDR3 loop reads CASSLGTNNEQFF. CDR3 nucleotide sequence: TGTGCCAGCAGCTTGGGGACCAACAATGAGCAGTTCTTC.

This chain joins TRBV5-6 and TRBJ2-1; D remains unclear. CDR3 length: 17 amino acids. V lost 0 bases, J lost 0 bases, and 13 bases lay in between. In germline, CDR1 is SGHDT, CDR2 YYEEEE. CDR3 sequence: CASSLEFRTISYNEQFF. CDR3 DNA sequence: TGTGCCAGCAGCTTGGAATTTAGGACCATCTCCTACAATGAGCAGTTCTTC.

About this clone itself: A much larger clone lies one base from this, so it may be a read error. The gene calls are TRBV28 and TRBJ1-1; weak D call: TRBD1 (5 bases). This CDR3 spans 13 amino acids. Trimming pared 4 bases from V and 1 base from J, leaving 7 bases between. CDR1 and CDR2 from the germline V gene are MDHEN and SYDVKM. CDR3 sequence: CASSWQGNTEAFF. The CDR3 nucleotides read TGTGCCAGCAGTTGGCAGGGGAACACTGAAGCTTTCTTT.

This clone has more than one count but fewer than ten. This chain connects TRBV14 to TRBJ2-1; TRBD2 aligns across 8 bases. Germline V gives CDR1 SGHDN, CDR2 FVKESK. The V gene end was trimmed by 4 bases and the J gene end by 9 bases; junction bases not matched to a gene: 14. The CDR3 runs 16 residues. CDR3 bases: TGTGCCAGCAGCCCGGGGGTCGGGAGGGCCAACTCTGAGCAGTTCTTC. Translated, it gives CASSPGVGRANSEQFF. The full variable domain, completed using reference TRBV14 and TRBJ2-1, is EAGVTQFPSHSVIEKGQTVTLRCDPISGHDNLYWYRRVMGKEIKFLLHFVKESKQDESGMPNNRFLAERTGGTYSTLKVQPAELEDSGVYFCASSPGVGRANSEQFFGPGTRLTVL.

The rearrangement links TRBV20-1 to TRBJ2-7, with D uncertain. CDR1 DFQATT and CDR2 SNEGSKA come from the germline V gene (reference sequence). The CDR3 is 11 amino acids. The ends were cut back, 2 bases at V and 2 bases at J, with 4 bases in the middle. CDR3 residues: CSARQAYEQYF. The CDR3 DNA sequence: TGCAGTGCTAGACAAGCCTACGAGCAGTACTTC.

The chain recombines TRBV29-1 with TRBJ2-1; 10 nucleotides align to TRBD2. Looked up from germline, CDR1 is SQVTM and CDR2 is ANQGSEA. This CDR3 has 16 residues. J gave up 3 bases and V 4 bases, and 9 bases lay outside the gene matches. CDR3: CSVVPLAGGGYNEQFF. CDR3 DNA sequence: TGCAGCGTTGTCCCTTTAGCGGGAGGAGGCTACAATGAGCAGTTCTTC.

The chain uses TRBV9 and TRBJ2-3, with 7 bases lining up with TRBD1. The CDR3 has 17 residues. CDR1 and CDR2 from the germline V gene are SGDLS and YYNGEE. V was clipped by 0 bases and J by 2 bases; unmatched bases: 9. The CDR3 nucleotides are TGTGCCAGCAGCGTAGGGCTTCTCGGGACAGCCACAGATACGCAGTATTTT. Protein: CASSVGLLGTATDTQYF.

This chain connects TRBV6-1 to TRBJ2-7; D gene unclear. V lost 8 bases and J lost 0, with 11 bases in between. The CDR3 has 13 residues. The germline V gene encodes CDR1 MNHNS and CDR2 SASEGT. DNA for the CDR3: TGTGCCAGCTCTCCCCAGAGCTCCTACGAGCAGTACTTC. Amino acid sequence: CASSPQSSYEQYF.

The chain employs TRBV7-8 and TRBJ2-7, with D uncertain. The CDR3 totals 14 residues. Germline CDR1 reads SGHVS; CDR2 reads FQNEAQ. The germline V and J ends were trimmed by 3 bases and 1 base, with 10 bases remaining between them. The CDR3 coding sequence is TGTGCCAGCAGCTTTGCGGTGCTGTCCTACGAGCAGTACTTC. The encoded protein is CASSFAVLSYEQYF.

This clone has more than one count but fewer than ten. The chain employs TRBV9 and TRBJ2-3, with a possible D match to TRBD1 (5 bases). Germline-derived CDR1 and CDR2 are SGDLS and YYNGEE. This CDR3 contains 15 residues. Trimming took off 0 bases at V and 7 bases at J, with 15 bases between the two ends. CDR3 nucleotide sequence: TGTGCCAGCAGCGTAGTTGTAGGGGCGGAGTATACGCAGTATTTT. Amino acids: CASSVVVGAEYTQYF.

V usage is TRBV6-4 and J usage is TRBJ2-5, with D perhaps TRBD2 (6 bases). The CDR3 sequence is 13 residues long. V was clipped by 6 bases and J by 4 bases, with 12 bases between them. Per the germline V gene, CDR1 is MRHNA and CDR2 is SNTAGT. CDR3 in amino acids: CASSSRSGETQYF. In nucleotides, the CDR3 is TGTGCCAGCAGCTCTCGTAGCGGAGAGACCCAGTACTTC.

This clone was counted ten times or more. The J gene is TRBJ2-3, the V gene TRBV9; 7 nucleotides match TRBD2. The trim removed 6 bases at V and 0 bases at J, leaving 4 bases unmatched. CDR3 length: 14 residues. CDR1 and CDR2 from the germline V gene are SGDLS and YYNGEE. In DNA, the CDR3 is TGTGCCAGCAATAGCGGGTCAAGCACAGATACGCAGTATTTT. Translated, it gives CASNSGSSTDTQYF.

The chain recombines TRBV20-1 with TRBJ1-2, with a tentative D call TRBD1 (5 bases). CDR1 DFQATT and CDR2 SNEGSKA come from the germline V gene (reference sequence). The CDR3 has 11 residues. V lost 6 bases to trimming and J lost 6 bases, with 11 bases between them. In DNA form, the CDR3 reads TGCAGTGCCTCACGGGGGGATGGCTACACCTTC. Translation gives CSASRGDGYTF.

The rearrangement links TRBV4-3 to TRBJ2-2, with TRBD2 as a possible D gene (5 bases). This CDR3 is built from 14 residues. Trimming shortened V by 4 bases and J by 7 bases, and 13 bases separated the two germline ends. Germline V gene lookup returns CDR1 LGHNA and CDR2 YSLEER. The CDR3 is CASSPQRDNGELFF. The CDR3, as DNA: TGCGCCAGCAGCCCCCAACGGGATAACGGGGAGCTGTTTTTT.

Ten or more counts support this clone. The CDR3 sequence is CASSFRKGTQASTNEKLFF. In DNA form, the CDR3 reads TGTGCCAGCAGCTTTCGAAAAGGGACTCAAGCTTCAACTAATGAAAAACTGTTTTTT. This chain links TRBV7-9 with TRBJ1-4, with D possibly being TRBD1 (5 bases). Germline V gene lookup returns CDR1 SEHNR and CDR2 FQNEAQ (reference sequence). The CDR3 spans 19 residues. The V gene lost 3 bases and the J gene lost 0 bases, with 20 bases spanning the gap.

The gene calls are TRBV15 and TRBJ2-7, with D hard to call. V was pared by 0 bases and J by 3 bases, with 9 bases between. Germline CDR1 is LNHNV and CDR2 is YYDKDF (reference sequence). The CDR3 sequence is 14 residues long. CDR3 amino acids: CATSRDTLGYEQYF. The CDR3 nucleotides read TGTGCCACCAGCAGAGATACCCTTGGCTACGAGCAGTACTTC.

This clone showed up just a few times. This chain uses TRBV7-9 with TRBJ2-2; 10 bases are shared with TRBD1. In germline, CDR1 is SEHNR, CDR2 FQNEAQ (reference sequence). V gave up 5 bases and J gave up 4 bases; unmatched junction bases: 10. The CDR3 totals 17 residues. The CDR3: CASSGAAGQGSTGELFF. CDR3 sequence (DNA): TGTGCCAGCAGCGGCGCGGCGGGACAGGGGAGCACCGGGGAGCTGTTTTTT.

A few counts support this clone. The chain has TRBV18 and TRBJ1-1; no firm D call. Trimming took off 4 bases at V and 5 bases at J, with 20 bases between the two ends. Germline CDR1 is KGHSH and CDR2 is LQKENI. CDR3 length: 16 residues. CDR3 protein: CASSRGDITMGTEAFF. CDR3 nucleotides: TGTGCCAGCTCACGAGGAGACATAACTATGGGTACTGAAGCTTTCTTT.

This clone was found many times. The chain combines TRBV7-2 with TRBJ2-1, with a possible D match to TRBD2 (6 bases). This CDR3 has 15 amino acids. Per the germline V gene, CDR1 is SGHTA and CDR2 is FQGNSA. Trimming stripped 1 base from V and 5 bases from J, with 12 bases between. CDR3 DNA sequence: TGTGCCAGCAGCTTAGGTCCTAGCGCACACAATGAGCAGTTCTTC. Its protein is CASSLGPSAHNEQFF.

This chain links TRBV7-9 with TRBJ1-1; D is unresolved. The germline CDR1 and CDR2 sequences are SEHNR and FQNEAQ (reference sequence). CDR3 length equals 14 residues. With 8 bases removed from V and 1 base from J, the gap between germline ends came to 14 bases. CDR3 DNA: TGTGCCAGCTTACTCCATGGGAAGAACACTGAAGCTTTCTTT. It yields the protein CASLLHGKNTEAFF.

V gene TRBV2 combines with J gene TRBJ1-1, with a weak D call TRBD1 (5 bases). Trimming took off 4 bases at V and 4 bases at J, with 16 bases between the two ends. The germline CDR1 and CDR2 sequences are SNHLY and FYNNEI. The CDR3 has 15 amino acids. The CDR3 DNA reads as TGTGCCAGCAGTGTTACACAGGCCCCTGTCACTGAAGCTTTCTTT. Translated: CASSVTQAPVTEAFF.